The entry below gives a single TCR beta chain sequence along with its context. Its antigen remains unidentified. Some clones are missing from TCRdb's copy, which holds only in-frame ones; the method was immunoSEQ multiplex PCR. The sample shows 100,000 or so clones, approximately 90% of them seen only once. The data derive from a study of T cell responses to AZD1222 COVID-19 vaccine. Study results and caveats: In a largely white British group with more females than males, clonal diversity was possibly underestimated. Baseline serology detected seropositivity in only a handful of AZD1222 recipients.

This TCR derives from an adult who received the AZD1222 COVID-19 vaccine. The source was peripheral blood, collected 28 days after the second AZD1222 dose.

This CDR3 reads CASSPEGVGDQETQYF. Written as DNA, the CDR3 is TGTGCCAGCAGCCCCGAGGGGGTCGGGGATCAAGAGACCCAGTACTTC. This sequence joins TRBV9 and TRBJ2-5; D possibly corresponds to TRBD1 (6 bases). V gave up 4 bases and J gave up 2 bases, with 18 bases separating them. CDR1 is SGDLS, CDR2 YYNGEE, per germline. CDR3 size: 16 residues.